The next 12 T cell receptor beta chains were all read from a single sample in a study of T-cell memory formation after mild COVID-19. TCRdb used MiXCR to reprocess the 5' RACE reads, holding one entry per CDR3 protein. The sample contains approximately 490,000 distinct CDR3 sequences, just over 20% of which appear only once. The sequencing sample was made of PBMCs or a T cell subset sorted from them (not recorded which). These receptors were collected from an adult woman who had mild COVID-19 (a few samples of this study predate the infection). Cell type and time point are not known.

This chain links TRBV2 with TRBJ1-1, with D perhaps matching TRBD1 (5 bases). The CDR3 runs to 15 residues. Germline CDR1 is SNHLY and CDR2 is FYNNEI. V was clipped by 0 bases and J by 1 base, with 9 bases between them. The CDR3: CASSEALGQNTEAFF. The CDR3 region has the DNA TGTGCCAGCAGTGAAGCGCTTGGACAGAACACTGAAGCTTTCTTT.

The sample holds a few counts of this clonotype. The chain recombines TRBV6-1 with TRBJ1-2, with D possibly matching TRBD1 (5 bases). Trimming took 1 base from V and 8 from J, leaving 11 bases between them. CDR1 MNHNS and CDR2 SASEGT come from the germline V gene. This CDR3 is built from 13 residues. For the CDR3, the DNA is TGTGCCAGCAGTGAAGGGACACTCTCCGGCTACACCTTC. Amino acids: CASSEGTLSGYTF.

V and J are TRBV9 and TRBJ2-1; 8 bases map to TRBD1. The CDR3 spans 15 residues. Germline-derived CDR1 and CDR2 are SGDLS and YYNGEE. The ends lost 4 bases at V and 7 bases at J; junction bases unmatched: 10. CDR3 residues: CASSLGQDFLNEQFF. The CDR3 DNA is TGTGCCAGCAGCCTGGGACAGGATTTCCTTAATGAGCAGTTCTTC.

V usage is TRBV2 and J usage is TRBJ2-1; TRBD2 matches 12 bases. The CDR3 has 16 amino acids. CDR1 SNHLY and CDR2 FYNNEI come from the germline V gene. The ends lost 4 bases at V and 3 bases at J; junction bases unmatched: 4. The CDR3 nucleotides are TGTGCCAGCAGTGCTCGACTAGCGGGGGACTACAATGAGCAGTTCTTC. Protein: CASSARLAGDYNEQFF. Using reference TRBV2 and TRBJ2-1 for the parts outside the CDR3, the full variable domain is EPEVTQTPSHQVTQMGQEVILRCVPISNHLYFYWYRQILGQKVEFLVSFYNNEISEKSEIFDDQFSVERPDGSNFTLKIRSTKLEDSAMYFCASSARLAGDYNEQFFGPGTRLTVL.

The gene calls are TRBV15 and TRBJ1-2; 7 bases fit TRBD1. This CDR3 spans 15 amino acids. With V trimmed by 1 base and J by 6 bases, 8 bases remained unmatched. Per the germline V gene, CDR1 is LNHNV and CDR2 is YYDKDF (reference sequence). The CDR3 loop reads CATSRVRQGRNGYTF. In nucleotides, the CDR3 is TGTGCCACCAGCAGAGTTCGACAGGGCAGGAATGGCTACACCTTC. Full variable domain (missing parts from reference TRBV15 and TRBJ1-2): DAMVIQNPRYQVTQFGKPVTLSCSQTLNHNVMYWYQQKSSQAPKLLFHYYDKDFNNEADTPDNFQSRRPNTSFCFLDIRSPGLGDTAMYLCATSRVRQGRNGYTFGSGTRLTVV.

The chain links TRBV10-2 to TRBJ1-1; D is ambiguous. The CDR3 covers 11 residues. V shed 2 bases and J shed 11 bases, with 9 bases lying between them. Germline V lookup: CDR1 WSHSY, CDR2 SAAADI. The CDR3 coding sequence is TGCGCCAGCAGTGAGCGGGTTTCGGCTTTCTTT. This sequence encodes CASSERVSAFF.

This clonotype has a handful of counts. The chain carries TRBV4-1 and TRBJ2-7, with 9 positions matching TRBD1. This CDR3 is built from 13 residues. Looked up from germline, CDR1 is MGHRA and CDR2 is YSYEKL. J was trimmed by 5 bases and V by 2 bases; bases with no gene match: 1. The CDR3, as DNA: TGCGCCAGCAGCCAATGGACAGGGGACGAGCAGTACTTC. Residues: CASSQWTGDEQYF.

This clonotype was picked up a small number of times. The J gene is TRBJ2-3, the V gene TRBV29-1, with D tentatively TRBD1 or TRBD2 (5 bases each). Looked up from germline, CDR1 is SQVTM and CDR2 is ANQGSEA. This CDR3 has 13 residues. The germline V and J ends were trimmed by 5 bases and 7 bases, with 16 bases remaining between them. CDR3 region: CSVSSPGANTQYF. As DNA, the CDR3 is TGCAGCGTTTCTTCCCCCGGGGCAAATACGCAGTATTTT.

The CDR3, as DNA: TGTGCCAGTAGTACCCTATGGACAGGGGGATCCTACGAGCAGTACTTC. Protein sequence: CASSTLWTGGSYEQYF. This chain links TRBV19 with TRBJ2-7, with TRBD1 matching over 10 bases. V shed 4 bases, J shed 1 base, and the junction held 7 bases outside the gene matches. Germline V gene data show CDR1 as LNHDA and CDR2 as SQIVND (reference sequence). The CDR3 extends over 16 amino acids.

The chain links TRBV6-1 to TRBJ1-1, with D maybe TRBD1 (6 bases). The CDR3 totals 16 residues. The germline gives CDR1 MNHNS, CDR2 SASEGT. The V gene lost 5 bases and the J gene lost 7 bases, with 23 bases spanning the gap. CDR3 DNA sequence: TGTGCCAGCAGTTCGGCACAGGGCATCGTATACGTTGAAGCTTTCTTT. Residues: CASSSAQGIVYVEAFF.

The genes are TRBV20-1 and TRBJ2-4; D is ambiguous. The V end lost 4 bases, the J end lost 0 bases, and 7 bases lay between the germline ends. CDR1 DFQATT and CDR2 SNEGSKA come from the germline V gene (reference sequence). This CDR3 has 13 residues. The CDR3 sequence is CSAIRLAKNIQYF. The CDR3 bases are TGCAGTGCTATTAGACTAGCCAAAAACATTCAGTACTTC.

This clonotype was observed a few times. The V gene is TRBV12-3 or TRBV12-4, the J gene TRBJ1-1; D is uncertain. V was clipped by 4 bases and J by 5 bases, with 11 bases between them. This CDR3 has 13 residues. The CDR3, as DNA: TGTGCCAGCAGTTCGAGGTTACCGACTGAAGCTTTCTTT. Translation: CASSSRLPTEAFF.